These T cell receptor beta chains were read from a single sample in a study of shared clonotypes between healthy human individuals. Here immunoSEQ multiplex PCR was the method, and the copy in TCRdb shows in-frame clones only, minus some. The sample yields some 2.1 million clones, about 95% seen once. The specimen was naive CD4+ T cells sorted from blood. The receptor set was obtained from a man aged 18 to 30 in good health. CDR3s include the opening cysteine and the closing phenylalanine or tryptophan. Fields, in order: D gene, J gene, clone size, V gene, CDR3 DNA, CDR3 protein. A D gene is named only where the DNA matches it firmly. Clone size is shown for a subset of rows, as once, few, many or a class of expanded clone.

-,TRBJ2-7,-,TRBV14,TGTGCCAGCAGCCAGCGAGGGATCTCCTACGAGCAGTACTTC,CASSQRGISYEQYF
-,TRBJ2-2,-,TRBV7-2,TGTGCCAGCAGCTCTAAACTCCCCGGGGAGCTGTTTTTT,CASSSKLPGELFF
-,TRBJ2-7,-,TRBV27,TGTGCCACCATGACAGAAGGAAAGAGAAGCCCCGAGCAGTACTTC,CATMTEGKRSPEQYF
-,TRBJ1-3,once,TRBV12-2,TGTGCAAGTCGCTTCTCCGCGGGGGAAAGAGGAAACACCATATATTTT,CASRFSAGERGNTIYF
-,TRBJ1-2,-,TRBV7-9,TGTGCCAGCAGCGCCGGGACTTCGCAACCGGGTGGCTACACCTTC,CASSAGTSQPGGYTF
-,TRBJ1-4,-,TRBV19,TGTGCCAGTAGTGCACCGGGATTAACTAATGAAAAACTGTTTTTT,CASSAPGLTNEKLFF
TRBD2,TRBJ2-7,-,TRBV6-6,TGTGCCAGCAGTCCTGACCTAGCGGGAGGTGTTTACGAGCAGTACTTC,CASSPDLAGGVYEQYF
-,TRBJ1-6,-,TRBV30,TGTGCCTGGCGGCCCGACAGAAATAATTCACCCCTCCACTTT,CAWRPDRNNSPLHF
-,TRBJ2-5,-,TRBV12-1,TGTGCCAGCAGCTCTCAACGCCAAGGGACAGGGGGGACAGAGACCCAGTACTTC,CASSSQRQGTGGTETQYF
TRBD1,TRBJ1-2,-,TRBV7-2,TGTGCCAGCAGCTTGGCCCAGGGGGCAGATGGCTACACCTTC,CASSLAQGADGYTF
-,TRBJ1-2,-,TRBV6-5,TGTGCCAGCATACAATCTTTTCAAGGGCTTGGTGGCTACACCTTC,CASIQSFQGLGGYTF
-,TRBJ2-2,-,TRBV21-1,TGTGCCAGCAGCAAGTACCGGGACAGGGGAACAGGGGAGCTGTTTTTT,CASSKYRDRGTGELFF
-,TRBJ2-1,-,TRBV29-1,TGCAGCGCCCCGTGGGTTAGGGGGGATGAGCAGTTCTTC,CSAPWVRGDEQFF
TRBD1,TRBJ2-3,-,TRBV27,TGTGCCAGCACCGGACAGGGGGGGTATACGCAGTATTTT,CASTGQGGYTQYF
-,TRBJ2-3,-,TRBV21-1,TGTGCCAGCAGCAAACGATTTAGGGGACAGCCCGCCCATCCCACTAGCACAGATACGCAGTATTTT,CASSKRFRGQPAHPTSTDTQYF
-,TRBJ2-2,once,TRBV5-1,TGCGCCAGCAGCTTGTTCACACGGGGCACCGGGGAGCTGTTTTTT,CASSLFTRGTGELFF
TRBD2,TRBJ2-7,-,TRBV5-1,TGCGCCAGCAGCCCCGGACTAGCGGGACTACTCCCCTACGAGCAGTACTTC,CASSPGLAGLLPYEQYF
-,TRBJ2-7,-,TRBV6-5,TGTGCCAGCAGTTACCGGGCGGGGGAGCAGTACTTC,CASSYRAGEQYF